This TCR beta chain originates from a study of blood T cell repertoires in COVID-19. In the study overall: From the United States, Italy and Spain came samples of acute and convalescent COVID-19. Sample material is recorded as cDNA or gDNA derived from T cells, B-cell-depleted T cells, or PBMCs.

This CDR3 has 12 residues. Trimming pared 4 bases from V and 3 bases from J, leaving 7 bases between. Per germline, CDR1 ENHRY and CDR2 SYGVKD. In the source study's methods: For nucleated cells, counts were estimated from reference gene primer amplification. Only in-frame clones appear in the TCRdb table, and some are missing; sequencing was by immunoSEQ multiplex PCR. The DNA gave D and trimming, while V, J and clone size come from that table. This sample carries some 200,000 clones, around 80% of them seen once, and the ten largest clones take 10% to 15%. This receptor was identified in a human donor in a cohort sampled during active COVID-19. Source material: peripheral blood. The rearrangement links TRBV10-3 to TRBJ2-7; tentative D call: TRBD1 (5 bases). The CDR3: CAISGTGYEQYF. The CDR3 coding sequence is TGTGCCATCAGTGGAACAGGCTACGAGCAGTACTTC.